This paragraph reports one T cell receptor (beta chain). The antigen is undetermined. This sample was included in a study of neoadjuvant nivolumab and ipilimumab in lung cancer. The study's findings and limits: Only two of four nivolumab-treated tumors gained richness and clonality by surgery.

Germline loops: CDR1 MNHEY, CDR2 SVGAGI. CDR3 length equals 14 residues. V lost 7 bases to trimming and J lost 4 bases, with 16 bases between them. The data were produced by immunoSEQ multiplex PCR, yet TCRdb's version contains in-frame clones alone and is incomplete. Here the sample spans approximately 20,000 clones, about 87% being singletons. The sample consisted of peripheral blood, taken before neoadjuvant nivolumab, alone or with ipilimumab. The origin of this receptor is an adult with non-small cell lung cancer. The chain couples TRBV6-5 to TRBJ1-2, with D tentatively TRBD1 (5 bases). This CDR3 reads CASTPRGGAYGYTF. In DNA form, the CDR3 reads TGTGCCAGCACCCCACGGGGCGGTGCCTATGGCTACACCTTC.